This T cell receptor beta chain was documented in a study of cytomegalovirus exposure and HLA in healthy donors. A multiplex PCR was run with 60 Vbeta primers and 13 Jbeta primers. Only in-frame clones appear in the TCRdb table, and some are missing; sequencing was by immunoSEQ multiplex PCR. The sample shows fewer than 150,000 clones, more than 70% of them seen only once. It was healthy bone marrow donors who served as donors. J was trimmed by 1 base and V by 3 bases; bases with no gene match: 6. CDR1 is MGHRA and CDR2 is YSYEKL in the germline V gene. The CDR3 loop spans 15 amino acids. This clone was counted only a few times. In the same sample, other DNA sequences code for this CDR3.

The material sequenced was PBMCs. The receptor was isolated from a man aged 25 to 45 in good health and CMV-seronegative. The gene calls are TRBV4-1 and TRBJ2-7; 7 bases line up with TRBD1. The CDR3 is CASSQAPGQSYEQYF. The CDR3 DNA sequence: TGCGCCAGCAGCCAGGCTCCGGGACAGTCCTACGAGCAGTACTTC.